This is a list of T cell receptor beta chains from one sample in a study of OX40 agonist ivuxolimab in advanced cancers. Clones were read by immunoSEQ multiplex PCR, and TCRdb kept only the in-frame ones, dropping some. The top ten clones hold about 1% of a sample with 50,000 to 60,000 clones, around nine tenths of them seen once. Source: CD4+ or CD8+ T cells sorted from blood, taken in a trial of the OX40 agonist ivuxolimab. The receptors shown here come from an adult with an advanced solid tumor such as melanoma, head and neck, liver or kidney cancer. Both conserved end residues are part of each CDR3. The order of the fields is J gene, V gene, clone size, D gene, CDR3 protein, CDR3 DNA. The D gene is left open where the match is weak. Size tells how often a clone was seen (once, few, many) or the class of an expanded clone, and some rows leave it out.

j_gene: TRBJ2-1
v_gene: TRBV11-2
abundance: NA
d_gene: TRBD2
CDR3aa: CASSLLRGGGSYNEQFF
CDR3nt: TGTGCCAGCAGCTTACTTCGGGGCGGGGGCTCCTACAATGAGCAGTTCTTC

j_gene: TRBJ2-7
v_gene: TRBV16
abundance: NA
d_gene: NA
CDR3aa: CASSQERRGVEGLEQYF
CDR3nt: TGTGCCAGCAGCCAAGAGAGAAGGGGGGTGGAGGGCCTGGAGCAGTACTTC

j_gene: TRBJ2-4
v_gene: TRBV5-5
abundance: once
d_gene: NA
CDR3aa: CASSYLGVAKNIQYF
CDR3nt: TGTGCCAGCAGCTACCTCGGGGTGGCCAAAAACATTCAGTACTTC

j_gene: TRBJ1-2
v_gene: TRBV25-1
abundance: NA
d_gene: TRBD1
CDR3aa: CASSESPRQGTAYGYTF
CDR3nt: TGTGCCAGCAGTGAATCCCCCCGACAGGGGACGGCCTATGGCTACACCTTC

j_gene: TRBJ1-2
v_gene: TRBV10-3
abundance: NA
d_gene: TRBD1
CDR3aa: CAIGTGAYGYTF
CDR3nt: TGTGCCATCGGGACAGGGGCGTATGGCTACACCTTC

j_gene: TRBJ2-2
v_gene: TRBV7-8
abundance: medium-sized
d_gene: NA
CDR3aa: CASSPARVSNTGELFF
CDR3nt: TGTGCCAGCAGCCCCGCAAGGGTCTCGAACACCGGGGAGCTGTTTTTT

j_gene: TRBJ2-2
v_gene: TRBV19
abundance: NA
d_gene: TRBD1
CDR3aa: CASSTRGRGTGELFF
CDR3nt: TGTGCCAGTAGTACCAGGGGGCGCGGCACCGGGGAGCTGTTTTTT

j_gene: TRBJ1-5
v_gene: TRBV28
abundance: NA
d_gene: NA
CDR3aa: CASSQGGDQPQHF
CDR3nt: TGTGCCAGCAGCCAAGGGGGGGATCAGCCCCAGCATTTT

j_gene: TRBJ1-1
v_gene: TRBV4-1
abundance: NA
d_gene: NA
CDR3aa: CASSQDFGDTEAFF
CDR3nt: TGCGCCAGCAGCCAAGATTTTGGGGACACTGAAGCTTTCTTT

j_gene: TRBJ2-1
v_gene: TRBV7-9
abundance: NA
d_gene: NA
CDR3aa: CASSLGGGLPGRNEQFF
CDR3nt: TGTGCCAGCAGCTTAGGCGGTGGGCTCCCAGGGCGGAATGAGCAGTTCTTC

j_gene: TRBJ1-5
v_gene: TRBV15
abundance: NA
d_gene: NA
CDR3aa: CATRGSGGIQPQHF
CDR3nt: TGTGCCACCAGAGGTTCCGGCGGTATCCAGCCCCAGCATTTT

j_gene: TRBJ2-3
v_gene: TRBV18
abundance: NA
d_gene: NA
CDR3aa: CASSYPSTDTQYF
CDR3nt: TGTGCCAGCTCGTACCCTAGCACAGATACGCAGTATTTT

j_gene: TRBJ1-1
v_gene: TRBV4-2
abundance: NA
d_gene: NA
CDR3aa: CASSTRQTNTEAFF
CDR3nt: TGTGCCAGCAGCACCCGACAGACGAACACTGAAGCTTTCTTT

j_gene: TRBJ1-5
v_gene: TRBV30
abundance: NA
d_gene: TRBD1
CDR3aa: CAWSEGTVYSNQPQHF
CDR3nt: TGTGCCTGGAGTGAAGGGACAGTTTATAGCAATCAGCCCCAGCATTTT

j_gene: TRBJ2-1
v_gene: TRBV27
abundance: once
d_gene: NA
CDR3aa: CASSSSGGAYNEQFF
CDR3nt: NA

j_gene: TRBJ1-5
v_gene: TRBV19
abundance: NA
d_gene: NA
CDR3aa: CASSVEGHPWDQPQHF
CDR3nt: TGTGCCAGTAGTGTCGAGGGGCACCCCTGGGATCAGCCCCAGCATTTT

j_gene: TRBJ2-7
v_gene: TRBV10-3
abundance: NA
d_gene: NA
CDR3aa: CAISEARGREQYF
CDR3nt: TGTGCCATCAGTGAGGCCCGGGGCCGGGAGCAGTACTTC

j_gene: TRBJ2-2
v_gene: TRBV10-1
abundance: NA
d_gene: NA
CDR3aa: CASSDYRDGELFF
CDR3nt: TGCGCCAGCAGTGACTACAGAGACGGGGAGCTGTTTTTT

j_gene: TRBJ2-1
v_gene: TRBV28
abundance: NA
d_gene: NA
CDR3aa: CAGYNEQFF
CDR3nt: TGTGCCGGATACAATGAGCAGTTCTTC

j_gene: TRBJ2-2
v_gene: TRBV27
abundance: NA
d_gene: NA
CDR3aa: CASRPGELFF
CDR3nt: TGTGCCAGCAGGCCAGGGGAGCTGTTTTTT

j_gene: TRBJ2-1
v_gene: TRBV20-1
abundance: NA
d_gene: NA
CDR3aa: CSATRADEQFF
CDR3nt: TGCAGTGCTACACGAGCGGATGAGCAGTTCTTC

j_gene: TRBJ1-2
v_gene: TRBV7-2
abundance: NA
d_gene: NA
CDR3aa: CASSRGPVDGYTF
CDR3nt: TGTGCCAGCAGCAGAGGGCCAGTAGATGGCTACACCTTC

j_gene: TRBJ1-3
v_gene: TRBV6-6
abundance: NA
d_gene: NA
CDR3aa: CASSLRDTIYF
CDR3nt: TGTGCCAGCTCCCTCCGGGACACCATATATTTT

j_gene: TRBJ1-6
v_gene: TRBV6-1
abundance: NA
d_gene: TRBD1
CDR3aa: CASSPTGDSPLHF
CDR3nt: TGTGCCAGCAGTCCCACAGGGGATTCACCCCTCCACTTT

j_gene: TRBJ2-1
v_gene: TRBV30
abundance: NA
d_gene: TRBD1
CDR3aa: CAWRETGTEQFF
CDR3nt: TGTGCCTGGAGAGAGACAGGGACTGAGCAGTTCTTC

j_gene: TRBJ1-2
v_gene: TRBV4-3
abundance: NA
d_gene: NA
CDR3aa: CASSQASWNGRVPTF
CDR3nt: TGCGCCAGCAGCCAGGCCTCATGGAACGGCCGGGTTCCCACCTTC

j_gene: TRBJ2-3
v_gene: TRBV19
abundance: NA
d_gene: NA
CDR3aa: CASSSRPLATDTQYF
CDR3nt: TGTGCCAGTAGTAGTCGGCCCCTCGCCACAGATACGCAGTATTTT

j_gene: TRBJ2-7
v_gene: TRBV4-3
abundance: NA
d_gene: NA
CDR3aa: CASSQEYLYEQYF
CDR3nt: TGCGCCAGCAGCCAAGAGTACCTCTACGAGCAGTACTTC

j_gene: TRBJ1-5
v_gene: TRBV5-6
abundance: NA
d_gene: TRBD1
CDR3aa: CASSRDSNSNQPQHF
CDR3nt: TGTGCCAGCAGCCGGGACAGCAATAGCAATCAGCCCCAGCATTTT

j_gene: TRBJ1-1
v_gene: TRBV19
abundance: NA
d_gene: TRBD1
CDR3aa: CASSIAGTGDEAFF
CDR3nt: TGTGCCAGTAGTATCGCCGGGACAGGGGACGAAGCTTTCTTT

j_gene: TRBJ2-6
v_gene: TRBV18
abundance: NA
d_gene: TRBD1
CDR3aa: CASSGTGGLRGANVLTF
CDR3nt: TGTGCCAGCTCAGGGACAGGGGGCTTGAGAGGGGCCAACGTCCTGACTTTC